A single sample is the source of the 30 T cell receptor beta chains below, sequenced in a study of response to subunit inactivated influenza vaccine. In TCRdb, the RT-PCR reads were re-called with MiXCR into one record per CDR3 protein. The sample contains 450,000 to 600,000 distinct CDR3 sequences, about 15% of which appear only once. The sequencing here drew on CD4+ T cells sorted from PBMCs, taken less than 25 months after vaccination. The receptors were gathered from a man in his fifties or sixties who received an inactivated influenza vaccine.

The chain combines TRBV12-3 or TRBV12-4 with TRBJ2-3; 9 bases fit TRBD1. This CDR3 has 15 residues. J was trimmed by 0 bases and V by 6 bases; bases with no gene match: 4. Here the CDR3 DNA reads TGTGCCAGCAGGGAACAGGGGGCCAGCACAGATACGCAGTATTTT. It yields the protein CASREQGASTDTQYF.

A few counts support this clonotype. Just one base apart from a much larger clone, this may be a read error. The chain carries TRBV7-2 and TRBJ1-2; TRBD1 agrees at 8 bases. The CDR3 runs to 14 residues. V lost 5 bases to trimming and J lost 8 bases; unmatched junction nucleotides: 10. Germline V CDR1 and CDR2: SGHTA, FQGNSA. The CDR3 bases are TGTGCCAGCAGCCGCCCAACGACAGGGGACGGCTACACCTTC. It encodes CASSRPTTGDGYTF.

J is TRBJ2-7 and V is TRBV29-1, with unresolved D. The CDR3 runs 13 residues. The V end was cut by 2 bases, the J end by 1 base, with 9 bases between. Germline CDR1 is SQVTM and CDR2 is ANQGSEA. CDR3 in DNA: TGCAGCGTTGAATGGACGGGTTCCTACGAGCAGTACTTC. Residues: CSVEWTGSYEQYF.

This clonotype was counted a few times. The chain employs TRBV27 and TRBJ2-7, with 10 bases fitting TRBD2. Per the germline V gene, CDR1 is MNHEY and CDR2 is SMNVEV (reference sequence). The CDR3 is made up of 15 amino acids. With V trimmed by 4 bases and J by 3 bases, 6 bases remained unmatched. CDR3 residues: CASSSPQREGYEQYF. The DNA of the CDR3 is TGTGCCAGCAGTTCGCCCCAGCGGGAGGGCTACGAGCAGTACTTC.

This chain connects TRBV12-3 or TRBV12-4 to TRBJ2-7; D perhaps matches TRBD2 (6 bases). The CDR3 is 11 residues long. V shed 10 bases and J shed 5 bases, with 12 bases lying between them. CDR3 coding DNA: TGTGCCACGGGTCGGGGGAACGAGCAGTACTTC. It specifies CATGRGNEQYF.

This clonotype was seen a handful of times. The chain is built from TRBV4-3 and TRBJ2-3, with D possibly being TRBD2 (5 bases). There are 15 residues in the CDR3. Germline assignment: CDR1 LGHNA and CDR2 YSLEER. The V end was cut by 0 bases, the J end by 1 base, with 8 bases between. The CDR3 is CASSQERGRTDTQYF. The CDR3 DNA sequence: TGCGCCAGCAGCCAAGAGCGCGGGCGCACAGATACGCAGTATTTT.

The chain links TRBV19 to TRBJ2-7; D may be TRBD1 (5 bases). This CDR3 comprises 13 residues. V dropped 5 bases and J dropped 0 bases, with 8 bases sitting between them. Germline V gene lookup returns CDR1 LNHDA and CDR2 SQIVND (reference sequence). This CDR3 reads CASSEDNSYEQYF. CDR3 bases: TGTGCCAGTAGTGAGGACAACTCCTACGAGCAGTACTTC.

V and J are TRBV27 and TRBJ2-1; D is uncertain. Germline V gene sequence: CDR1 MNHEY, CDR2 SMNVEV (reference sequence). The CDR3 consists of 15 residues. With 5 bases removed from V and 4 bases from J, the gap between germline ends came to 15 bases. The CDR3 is CASSATGPIYNEQFF. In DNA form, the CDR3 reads TGTGCCAGCAGTGCTACCGGGCCCATATACAATGAGCAGTTCTTC.

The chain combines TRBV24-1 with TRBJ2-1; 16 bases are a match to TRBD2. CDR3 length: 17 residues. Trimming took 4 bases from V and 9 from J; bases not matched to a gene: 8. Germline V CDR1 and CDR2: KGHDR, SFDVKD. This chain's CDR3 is CATSEPGTSGRVAEQFF. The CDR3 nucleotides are TGTGCCACCAGTGAACCTGGGACTAGCGGGAGGGTTGCTGAGCAGTTCTTC.

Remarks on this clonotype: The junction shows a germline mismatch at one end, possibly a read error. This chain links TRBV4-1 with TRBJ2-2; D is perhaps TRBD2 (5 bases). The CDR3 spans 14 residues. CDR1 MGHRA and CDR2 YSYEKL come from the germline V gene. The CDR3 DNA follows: TGCGCCAGCAGCCAAGCTATAATGACCGGGGAGCCGTTTTTT. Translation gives CASSQAIMTGEPFF.

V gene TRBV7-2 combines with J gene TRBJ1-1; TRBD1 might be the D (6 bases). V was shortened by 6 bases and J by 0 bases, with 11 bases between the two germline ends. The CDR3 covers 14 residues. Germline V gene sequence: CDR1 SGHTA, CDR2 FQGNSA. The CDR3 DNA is TGTGCCAGCAGTCGGGGACACCTGAACACTGAAGCTTTCTTT. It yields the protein CASSRGHLNTEAFF.

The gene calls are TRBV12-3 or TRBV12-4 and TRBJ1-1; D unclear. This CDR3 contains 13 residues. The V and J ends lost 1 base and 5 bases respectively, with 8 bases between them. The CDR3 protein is CASSLVRWTEAFF. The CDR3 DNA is TGTGCCAGCAGTTTAGTTCGGTGGACTGAAGCTTTCTTT.

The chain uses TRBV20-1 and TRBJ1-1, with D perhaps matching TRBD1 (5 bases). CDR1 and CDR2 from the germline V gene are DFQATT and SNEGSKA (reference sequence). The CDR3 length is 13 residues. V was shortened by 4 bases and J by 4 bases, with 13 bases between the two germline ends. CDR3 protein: CSANRQLGTEAFF. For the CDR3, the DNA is TGCAGTGCTAACAGGCAATTGGGCACTGAAGCTTTCTTT.

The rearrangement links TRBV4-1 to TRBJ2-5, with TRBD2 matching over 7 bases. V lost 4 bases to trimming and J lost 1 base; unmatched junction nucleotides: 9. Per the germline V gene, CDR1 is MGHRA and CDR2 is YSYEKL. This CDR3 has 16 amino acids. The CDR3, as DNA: TGCGCCAGCAGCCCTGGTTCGACTAGCCGCCAAGAGACCCAGTACTTC. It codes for CASSPGSTSRQETQYF.

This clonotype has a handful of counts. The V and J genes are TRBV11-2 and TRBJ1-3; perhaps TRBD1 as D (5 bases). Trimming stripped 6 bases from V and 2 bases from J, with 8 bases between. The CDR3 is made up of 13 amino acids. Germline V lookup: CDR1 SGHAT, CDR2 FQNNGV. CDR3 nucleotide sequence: TGTGCCAGCAGTTCAGGGACTGGAAACACCATATATTTT. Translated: CASSSGTGNTIYF.

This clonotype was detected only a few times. This chain's CDR3 is CASSQIELAGGPGELFF. The CDR3 coding sequence is TGTGCCAGCAGCCAAATAGAACTAGCGGGAGGGCCCGGGGAGCTGTTTTTT. The V call is TRBV4-2, the J call TRBJ2-2; the match to TRBD2 covers 13 bases. Germline CDR1 LGHNA, CDR2 YNFKEQ. With 2 bases clipped from V and 6 bases from J, the junction kept 6 bases outside the gene matches. The CDR3 runs to 17 residues.

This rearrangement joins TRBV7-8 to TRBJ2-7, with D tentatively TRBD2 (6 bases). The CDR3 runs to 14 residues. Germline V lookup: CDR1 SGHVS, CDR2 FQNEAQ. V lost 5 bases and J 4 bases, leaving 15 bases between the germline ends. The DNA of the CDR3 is TGTGCCAGCAGCCTCAGGAGGGTTCGGTACGAGCAGTACTTC. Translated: CASSLRRVRYEQYF.

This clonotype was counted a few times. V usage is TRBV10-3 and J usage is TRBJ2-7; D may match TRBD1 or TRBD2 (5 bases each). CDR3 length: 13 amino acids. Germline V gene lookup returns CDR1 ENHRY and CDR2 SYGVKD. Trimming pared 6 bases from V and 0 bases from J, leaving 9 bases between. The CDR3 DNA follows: TGTGCCATCAGGCAGGGAGACTCCTACGAGCAGTACTTC. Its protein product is CAIRQGDSYEQYF.

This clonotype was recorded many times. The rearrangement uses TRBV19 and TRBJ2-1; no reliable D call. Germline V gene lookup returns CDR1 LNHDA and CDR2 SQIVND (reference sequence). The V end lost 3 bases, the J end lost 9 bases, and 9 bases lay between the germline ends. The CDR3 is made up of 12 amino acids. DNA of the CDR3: TGTGCCAGTAGTATGTCGCGTGGTGAGCAGTTCTTC. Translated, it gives CASSMSRGEQFF. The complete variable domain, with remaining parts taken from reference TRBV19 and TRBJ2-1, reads DGGITQSPKYLFRKEGQNVTLSCEQNLNHDAMYWYRQDPGQGLRLIYYSQIVNDFQKGDIAEGYSVSREKKESFPLTVTSAQKNPTAFYLCASSMSRGEQFFGPGTRLTVL.

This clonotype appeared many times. The CDR3 coding sequence is TGTGCCAGCAGCCCCACAGTAGCGGGCGTGGAGCAGTTCTTC. It encodes CASSPTVAGVEQFF. V usage is TRBV6-2 or TRBV6-3 and J usage is TRBJ2-1; 7 bases agree with TRBD2. This CDR3 spans 14 amino acids. Germline lookup yields CDR1 MNHEY and CDR2 SVGEGT. J lost 10 bases, V lost 6 bases, and 12 bases had no gene match.

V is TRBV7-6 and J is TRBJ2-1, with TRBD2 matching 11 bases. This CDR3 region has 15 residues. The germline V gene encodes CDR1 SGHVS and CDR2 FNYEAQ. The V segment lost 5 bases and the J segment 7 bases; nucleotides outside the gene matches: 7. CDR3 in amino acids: CASSLSGGARNEQFF. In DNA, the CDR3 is TGTGCCAGCAGCCTTAGCGGGGGGGCTCGGAATGAGCAGTTCTTC.

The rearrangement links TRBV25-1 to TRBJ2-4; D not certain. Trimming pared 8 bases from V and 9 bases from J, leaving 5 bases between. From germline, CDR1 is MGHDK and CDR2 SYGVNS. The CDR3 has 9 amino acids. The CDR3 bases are TGTGCCAGCTCAAGCATTCAGTACTTC. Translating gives CASSSIQYF.

In DNA form, the CDR3 reads TGCGCCAGCAGCCACCTCGGACTACTCATGTACAATGAGCAGTTCTTC. Protein: CASSHLGLLMYNEQFF. V gene TRBV4-1 combines with J gene TRBJ2-1; TRBD2 might be the D (6 bases). Deletions cut 3 bases from V and 4 bases from J, with 16 bases between. The CDR3 has 16 amino acids. Germline loops: CDR1 MGHRA, CDR2 YSYEKL.

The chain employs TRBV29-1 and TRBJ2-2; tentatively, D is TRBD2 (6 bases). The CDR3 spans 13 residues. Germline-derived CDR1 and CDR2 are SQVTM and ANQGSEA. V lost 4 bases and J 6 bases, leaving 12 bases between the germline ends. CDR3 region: CSVGGANPGELFF. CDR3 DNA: TGCAGCGTTGGCGGGGCCAACCCCGGGGAGCTGTTTTTT.

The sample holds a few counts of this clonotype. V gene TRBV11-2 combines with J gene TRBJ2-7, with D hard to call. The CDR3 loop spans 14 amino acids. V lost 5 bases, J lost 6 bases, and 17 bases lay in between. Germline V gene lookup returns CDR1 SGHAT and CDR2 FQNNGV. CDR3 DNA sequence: TGTGCCAGCAGCCTACTTTTAGGGTTCGGCGAGCAGTACTTC. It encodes CASSLLLGFGEQYF.

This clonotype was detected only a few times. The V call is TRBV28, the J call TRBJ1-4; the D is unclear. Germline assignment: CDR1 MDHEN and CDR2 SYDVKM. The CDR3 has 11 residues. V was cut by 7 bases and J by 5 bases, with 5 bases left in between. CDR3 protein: CASNANEKLFF. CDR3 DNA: TGTGCCAGCAACGCGAATGAAAAACTGTTTTTT.

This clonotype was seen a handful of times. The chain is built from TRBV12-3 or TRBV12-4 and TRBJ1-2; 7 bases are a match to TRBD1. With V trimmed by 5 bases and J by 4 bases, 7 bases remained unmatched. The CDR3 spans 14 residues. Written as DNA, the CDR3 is TGTGCCAGCAGTCTACAGGGGATTGCCTATGGCTACACCTTC. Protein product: CASSLQGIAYGYTF.

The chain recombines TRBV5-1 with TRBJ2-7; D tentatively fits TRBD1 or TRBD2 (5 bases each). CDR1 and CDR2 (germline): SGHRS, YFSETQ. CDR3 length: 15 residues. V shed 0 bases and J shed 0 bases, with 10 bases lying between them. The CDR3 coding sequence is TGCGCCAGCAGCTTGGGAGGGGCCCGCTCCTACGAGCAGTACTTC. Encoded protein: CASSLGGARSYEQYF.

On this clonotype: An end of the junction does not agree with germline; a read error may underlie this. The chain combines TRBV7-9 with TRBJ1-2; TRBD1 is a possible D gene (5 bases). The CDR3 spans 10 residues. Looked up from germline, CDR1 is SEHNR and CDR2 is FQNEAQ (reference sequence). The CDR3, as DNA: TGTGCCAGCAGCCAGACAGATCCATCCTTC. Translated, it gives CASSQTDPSF.

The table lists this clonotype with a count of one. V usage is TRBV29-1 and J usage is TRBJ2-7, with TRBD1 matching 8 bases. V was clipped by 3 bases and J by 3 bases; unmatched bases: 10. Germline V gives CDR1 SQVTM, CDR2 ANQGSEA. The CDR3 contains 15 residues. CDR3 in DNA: TGCAGCGTTGATGGGGCCGGGACAGGCTACTACGAGCAGTACTTC. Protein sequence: CSVDGAGTGYYEQYF.